This TCR beta chain was profiled in a study of shared clonotypes between healthy human individuals. Only in-frame clones appear in the TCRdb table, and some are missing; sequencing was by immunoSEQ multiplex PCR. The table lists over a million clones, about 75% of them singletons, with about 1.5% in the top ten. Study outcomes and limitations: Memory subsets generally showed smaller estimated richness than naive subsets did.

Germline CDR1 and CDR2: MNHNS and SASEGT. The length of the CDR3 is 16 residues. V dropped 1 base and J dropped 1 base, with 13 bases sitting between them. This clone was picked up many times. The antigen is undetermined. Material for sequencing was memory CD4+ T cells sorted from blood. Sample subset: CD45RA-negative fraction. The V and J genes are TRBV6-1 and TRBJ1-1; D remains unclear. The sequence came from a man aged 18 to 29 in good health. DNA of the CDR3: TGTGCCAGCAGTGAAGTCTTTTTAGGACGGAACACTGAAGCTTTCTTT. Translated: CASSEVFLGRNTEAFF.